This T cell receptor (beta chain) was captured by sequencing in a study of T cell changes during pregnancy in multiple sclerosis. Germline V gene sequence: CDR1 SGHNT, CDR2 YYREEE (reference sequence). V was pared by 0 bases and J by 5 bases, with 2 bases of the junction left unmatched. This CDR3 is 14 amino acids long. Libraries were prepared by immunoSEQ multiplex PCR; TCRdb keeps only in-frame clonotypes and omits some of them. The sample has around 30,000 clones, about 91% seen once. This receptor was obtained from a female donor with multiple sclerosis, enrolled in a pregnancy study. The chain couples TRBV5-4 to TRBJ2-3; 8 positions match TRBD2. The specimen was CD8+ T cells from peripheral blood mononuclear cells, collected in the first trimester of pregnancy. CDR3 DNA: TGTGCCAGCAGCTTGGCGCTAGCGGGAGATACGCAGTATTTT. The encoded protein is CASSLALAGDTQYF.